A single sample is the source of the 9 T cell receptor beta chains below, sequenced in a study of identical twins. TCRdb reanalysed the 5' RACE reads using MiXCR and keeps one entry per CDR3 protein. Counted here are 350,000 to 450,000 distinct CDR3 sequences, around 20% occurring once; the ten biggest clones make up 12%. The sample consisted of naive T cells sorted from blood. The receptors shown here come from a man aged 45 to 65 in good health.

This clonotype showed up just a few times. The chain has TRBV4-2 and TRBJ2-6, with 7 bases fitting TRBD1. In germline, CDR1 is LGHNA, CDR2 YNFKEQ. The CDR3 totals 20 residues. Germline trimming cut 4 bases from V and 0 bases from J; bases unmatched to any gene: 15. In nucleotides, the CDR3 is TGTGCCAGCAGCCCTTACTCTCTGACAGGGACATACTCTGGGGCCAACGTCCTGACTTTC. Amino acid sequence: CASSPYSLTGTYSGANVLTF.

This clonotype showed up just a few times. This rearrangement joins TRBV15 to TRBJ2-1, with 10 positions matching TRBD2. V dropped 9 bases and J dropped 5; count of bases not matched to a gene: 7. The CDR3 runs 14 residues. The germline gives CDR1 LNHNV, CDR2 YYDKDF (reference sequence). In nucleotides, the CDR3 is TGTGCCACTCGCGGGACTAGCGACAACAATGAGCAGTTCTTC. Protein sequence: CATRGTSDNNEQFF.

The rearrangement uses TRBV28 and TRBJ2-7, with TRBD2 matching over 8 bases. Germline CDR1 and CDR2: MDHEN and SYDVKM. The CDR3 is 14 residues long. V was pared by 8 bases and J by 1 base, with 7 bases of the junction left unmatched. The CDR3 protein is CASYPGTRSYEQYF. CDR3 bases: TGTGCCAGCTATCCCGGGACTAGATCCTACGAGCAGTACTTC.

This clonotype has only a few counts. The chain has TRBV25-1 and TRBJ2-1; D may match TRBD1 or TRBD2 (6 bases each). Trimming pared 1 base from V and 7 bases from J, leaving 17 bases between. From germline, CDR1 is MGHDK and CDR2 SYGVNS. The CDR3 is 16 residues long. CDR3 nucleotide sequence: TGTGCCAGCAGTGAATCTGGGGGGCCAACGCTGAATGAGCAGTTCTTC. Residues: CASSESGGPTLNEQFF.

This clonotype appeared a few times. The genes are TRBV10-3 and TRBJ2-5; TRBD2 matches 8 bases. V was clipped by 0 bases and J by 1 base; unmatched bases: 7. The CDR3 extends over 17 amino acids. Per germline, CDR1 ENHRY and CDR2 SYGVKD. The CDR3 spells CAISESDRLALQETQYF. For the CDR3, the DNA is TGTGCCATCAGTGAGTCGGACAGACTAGCGCTCCAAGAGACCCAGTACTTC.

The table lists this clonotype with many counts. CDR3 bases: TGTGCCAGCAGCTTACTCGCTGGGGAGCAGTACTTC. The encoded protein is CASSLLAGEQYF. J is TRBJ2-7 and V is TRBV7-2; D not certain. Germline assignment: CDR1 SGHTA and CDR2 FQGNSA. V lost 2 bases and J lost 7, with 9 bases in between. The CDR3 length is 12 residues. Filled out from reference TRBV7-2 and TRBJ2-7, the complete variable domain reads GAGVSQSPSNKVTEKGKDVELRCDPISGHTALYWYRQSLGQGLEFLIYFQGNSAPDKSGLPSDRFSAERTGGSVSTLTIQRTQQEDSAVYLCASSLLAGEQYFGPGTRLTVT.

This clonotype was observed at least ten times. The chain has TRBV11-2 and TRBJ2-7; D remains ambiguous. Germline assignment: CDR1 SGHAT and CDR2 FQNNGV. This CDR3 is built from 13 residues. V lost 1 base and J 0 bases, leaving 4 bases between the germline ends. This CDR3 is CASSLGASYEQYF. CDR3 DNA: TGTGCCAGCAGCTTAGGCGCCTCCTACGAGCAGTACTTC.

The chain's CDR3 is CASRQHGQGPSGDTQYF. The CDR3 bases are TGTGCCAGCAGACAGCATGGACAGGGGCCCTCCGGGGATACGCAGTATTTT. The chain joins TRBV28 to TRBJ2-3; 9 bases fit TRBD1. V gave up 6 bases and J gave up 6 bases; unmatched junction bases: 16. The CDR3 is 17 residues long. Germline CDR1 is MDHEN and CDR2 is SYDVKM.

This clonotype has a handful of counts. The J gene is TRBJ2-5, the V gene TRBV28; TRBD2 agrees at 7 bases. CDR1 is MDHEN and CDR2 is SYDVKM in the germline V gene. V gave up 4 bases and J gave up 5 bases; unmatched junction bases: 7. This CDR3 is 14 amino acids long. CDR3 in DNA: TGTGCCAGCAGTTCGCCCCGGGGGGTGGAGACCCAGTACTTC. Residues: CASSSPRGVETQYF.